What follows are 30 T cell receptor beta chains derived from one specimen sequenced in a study of cytomegalovirus exposure and HLA in healthy donors (dated by TCRdb to about 2017). Receptor libraries were prepared by the immunoSEQ multiplex PCR assay. For the multiplex PCR, a mixture combining 60 forward primers for TCR Vbeta segments and 13 reverse primers for TCR Jbeta segments was used. In TCRdb, the immuneACCESS table is reduced to in-frame sequences with V and J assigned. These tables do not hold every clone; where another copy was compared, an unresolved V gene accounts for under half, and the others remain unexplained. The sample's own table lists about 150,000 clones. Under 2% of the sample goes to the ten largest clones. Sequencing was carried out using PBMCs. These receptors were collected from a woman between 45 and 65 years old in good health and CMV-seronegative.

This sequence joins TRBV28 and TRBJ2-7; D is ambiguous. The germline V gene encodes CDR1 MDHEN and CDR2 SYDVKM. The CDR3 has 13 residues. Between the trimmed V and J ends, which lost 7 bases and 3 bases, there was a span of 13 bases. CDR3 nucleotides: TGTGCCAGCACCCCTGGGCCGAACTACGAGCAGTACTTC. This encodes CASTPGPNYEQYF.

This sequence joins TRBV7-9 and TRBJ1-6, with D perhaps TRBD1 (6 bases). The CDR3 totals 14 residues. CDR1 and CDR2 from the germline V gene are SEHNR and FQNEAQ (reference sequence). The V end lost 5 bases, the J end lost 8 bases, and 13 bases lay between the germline ends. The CDR3 nucleotides read TGTGCCAGCAGCCCAACAGGGATGGATTCACCCCTCCACTTT. It is translated as CASSPTGMDSPLHF.

The rearrangement links TRBV5-1 to TRBJ1-6; weak D call: TRBD1 (6 bases). Trimming took off 6 bases at V and 8 bases at J, with 18 bases between the two ends. Per germline, CDR1 SGHRS and CDR2 YFSETQ. The CDR3 has 15 residues. The CDR3 sequence is CASTSDPGADSPLHF. The CDR3 DNA reads as TGCGCCAGCACCTCAGACCCAGGGGCCGATTCACCCCTCCACTTT.

V is TRBV6-1 and J is TRBJ2-2, with 8 bases identical to TRBD1. Germline V CDR1 and CDR2: MNHNS, SASEGT. This CDR3 spans 14 amino acids. Trimming removed 7 bases from V and 7 bases from J; junction bases left unmatched: 8. CDR3 in DNA: TGTGCCAGCAACCCCGACAGGGGAGGCGGGGAGCTGTTTTTT. Encoded protein: CASNPDRGGGELFF.

The V call is TRBV28, the J call TRBJ2-3; weak D call: TRBD1 (6 bases). The CDR3 sequence is 13 residues long. The germline gives CDR1 MDHEN, CDR2 SYDVKM. Trimming pared 8 bases from V and 0 bases from J, leaving 9 bases between. CDR3 DNA: TGTGCCAGCCGACAGGCTAGCACAGATACGCAGTATTTT. Its translation is CASRQASTDTQYF.

V is TRBV13 and J is TRBJ1-3, with unresolved D. Germline V lookup: CDR1 PRHDT, CDR2 FYEKMQ (reference sequence). This CDR3 has 14 amino acids. Trimming removed 3 bases from V and 2 bases from J, with 8 bases in between. The CDR3 nucleotides read TGTGCCAGCAGCTTGGGCGGGACTGGAAACACCATATATTTT. Translation: CASSLGGTGNTIYF.

The chain combines TRBV7-2 with TRBJ2-3, with 14 bases aligning to TRBD2. V trimming: 5 bases; J trimming: 4 bases; junction bases outside the gene matches: 5. CDR3 length: 16 residues. Per germline, CDR1 SGHTA and CDR2 FQGNSA. The CDR3 reads CASSPGLAGVADTQYF. Written as DNA, the CDR3 is TGTGCCAGCAGCCCGGGACTAGCGGGGGTGGCAGATACGCAGTATTTT.

V is TRBV6-5 and J is TRBJ2-7, with 9 nucleotides matching TRBD1. Germline-derived CDR1 and CDR2 are MNHEY and SVGAGI. The V and J ends lost 6 bases and 5 bases, in that order; junction bases with no gene match: 8. There are 14 residues in the CDR3. CDR3 nucleotide sequence: TGTGCCAGCAGGACGGGACAGGGTATACACGAGCAGTACTTC. Encoded protein: CASRTGQGIHEQYF.

The chain links TRBV27 to TRBJ2-7, with D unclear. The CDR3 runs to 12 residues. V was cut by 5 bases and J by 2 bases, with 7 bases left in between. Germline lookup yields CDR1 MNHEY and CDR2 SMNVEV (reference sequence). The CDR3 loop is CASSPPTYEQYF. The CDR3 DNA is TGTGCCAGCAGTCCACCTACCTACGAGCAGTACTTC.

The chain joins TRBV19 to TRBJ2-1; 12 positions agree with TRBD2. This CDR3 is 15 amino acids long. In germline, CDR1 is LNHDA, CDR2 SQIVND (reference sequence). V lost 6 bases and J lost 12; bases outside the gene matches: 12. This chain's CDR3 is CASSSGTSGYKGQFF. The CDR3 DNA is TGTGCCAGTAGCTCCGGGACTAGCGGGTATAAAGGGCAGTTCTTC.

The chain combines TRBV18 with TRBJ2-5; 9 nucleotides align to TRBD2. Trimming removed 2 bases from V and 0 bases from J; junction bases left unmatched: 1. The CDR3 is 15 residues long. Germline V gene data show CDR1 as KGHSH and CDR2 as LQKENI. The CDR3 DNA reads TGTGCCAGCTCACCAAGCGGGGGGTACCAAGAGACCCAGTACTTC. It yields the protein CASSPSGGYQETQYF.

The chain uses TRBV30 and TRBJ2-7, with D possibly matching TRBD1 (5 bases). In germline, CDR1 is GTSNPN, CDR2 SVGIG (reference sequence). The CDR3 consists of 13 residues. Deletions cut 5 bases from V and 2 bases from J, with 13 bases between. Written as DNA, the CDR3 is TGTGCCTGGTCTATCCGGACACCCTACGAGCAGTACTTC. It yields the protein CAWSIRTPYEQYF.

The chain recombines TRBV30 with TRBJ2-1; 8 nucleotides align to TRBD2. Germline V gene lookup returns CDR1 GTSNPN and CDR2 SVGIG (reference sequence). The CDR3 has 14 amino acids. The ends lost 4 bases at V and 2 bases at J; junction bases unmatched: 4. The CDR3 bases are TGTGCCTGGAAAGGACTAGCCCCCTACAATGAGCAGTTCTTC. Its protein product is CAWKGLAPYNEQFF.

The V gene is TRBV6-6, the J gene TRBJ2-3, with D possibly TRBD2 on 6 matching bases. Germline-derived CDR1 and CDR2 are MNHNY and SVGAGI (reference sequence). Trimming cost V 5 bases and J 5 bases, with 14 bases left between them. The CDR3 totals 14 residues. Here the CDR3 reads CASSDTGSLDTQYF. The CDR3 DNA sequence: TGTGCCAGCAGTGATACCGGGAGCCTAGATACGCAGTATTTT.

Turning to this clone: At the DNA level, this CDR3 is encoded by other sequences in the same sample as well. V usage is TRBV5-1 and J usage is TRBJ2-5; TRBD1 matches at 8 bases. V gave up 1 base and J gave up 1 base; unmatched junction bases: 0. CDR3 length: 14 amino acids. From germline, CDR1 is SGHRS and CDR2 YFSETQ. The CDR3 protein is CASSLTGGQETQYF. The CDR3 DNA follows: TGCGCCAGCAGCTTGACAGGGGGCCAAGAGACCCAGTACTTC.

The genes are TRBV13 and TRBJ2-7; D not certain. There are 13 residues in the CDR3. The V end lost 0 bases, the J end lost 2 bases, and 5 bases lay between the germline ends. Germline V lookup: CDR1 PRHDT, CDR2 FYEKMQ (reference sequence). In DNA form, the CDR3 reads TGTGCCAGCAGCTTAGGACAGACCTACGAGCAGTACTTC. It codes for CASSLGQTYEQYF.

The gene calls are TRBV7-9 and TRBJ2-3, with D possibly TRBD1 on 7 matching bases. Trimming took off 0 bases at V and 4 bases at J, with 14 bases between the two ends. This CDR3 is 16 amino acids long. Per the germline V gene, CDR1 is SEHNR and CDR2 is FQNEAQ (reference sequence). The CDR3 region is CASSLAPGGIADTQYF. The CDR3, as DNA: TGTGCCAGCAGCTTAGCCCCAGGGGGGATAGCAGATACGCAGTATTTT.

This sequence joins TRBV7-8 and TRBJ1-6, with D possibly being TRBD1 (6 bases). The CDR3 runs to 15 residues. The V gene lost 5 bases and the J gene lost 1 base, with 9 bases spanning the gap. The germline gives CDR1 SGHVS, CDR2 FQNEAQ. The DNA of the CDR3 is TGTGCCAGCAGCACAGGGATTTCCTATAATTCACCCCTCCACTTT. Translation gives CASSTGISYNSPLHF.

This chain connects TRBV6-5 to TRBJ1-2; TRBD1 is a possible D gene (5 bases). Germline V gives CDR1 MNHEY, CDR2 SVGAGI. This CDR3 contains 14 residues. The germline V and J ends were trimmed by 8 bases and 7 bases, with 20 bases remaining between them. The CDR3 sequence: CASRGLIGRGGYTF. The CDR3, as DNA: TGTGCCAGCCGTGGGTTAATTGGGAGGGGTGGCTACACCTTC.

CDR3 sequence (DNA): TGTGCCTGGAGTCACGACAGGGGAAATCAGCCCCAGCATTTT. Residues: CAWSHDRGNQPQHF. The chain joins TRBV30 to TRBJ1-5, with 8 bases lining up with TRBD1. This CDR3 is 14 amino acids long. Germline V lookup: CDR1 GTSNPN, CDR2 SVGIG (reference sequence). Trimming cost V 2 bases and J 4 bases; bases outside gene matches: 4.

The V call is TRBV6-5, the J call TRBJ2-3, with 8 bases lining up with TRBD1. Unmatched junction bases numbered 8, after V lost 7 bases and J lost 2 bases. The CDR3 spans 15 residues. CDR1 MNHEY and CDR2 SVGAGI come from the germline V gene. CDR3 in amino acids: CASIPVQGATDTQYF. CDR3 bases: TGTGCCAGCATCCCGGTCCAGGGGGCCACAGATACGCAGTATTTT.

This chain joins TRBV5-1 and TRBJ2-3; 8 bases are shared with TRBD2. From germline, CDR1 is SGHRS and CDR2 YFSETQ. The trim removed 0 bases at V and 7 bases at J, leaving 7 bases unmatched. CDR3 length: 15 residues. CDR3 bases: TGCGCCAGCAGCTTGGGAGCGGGAGCATTGAATACGCAGTATTTT. Amino acid sequence: CASSLGAGALNTQYF.

V and J are TRBV5-1 and TRBJ2-4; 7 bases map to TRBD1. CDR1 SGHRS and CDR2 YFSETQ come from the germline V gene. The J segment lost 4 bases and the V segment lost 2 bases, leaving 12 bases of the junction unmatched. CDR3 size: 17 residues. The CDR3 sequence is CASSFTGVGSPKNIQYF. The CDR3 nucleotides are TGCGCCAGCAGCTTTACAGGGGTCGGATCCCCAAAAAACATTCAGTACTTC.

This chain connects TRBV11-2 to TRBJ2-1; possibly TRBD1 for D (6 bases). V lost 5 bases, J lost 5 bases, and 16 bases lay in between. From germline, CDR1 is SGHAT and CDR2 FQNNGV. The CDR3 loop spans 15 amino acids. The CDR3 sequence is CASSPRQAANNEQFF. CDR3 DNA sequence: TGTGCCAGCAGCCCTAGACAGGCCGCTAACAATGAGCAGTTCTTC.

V is TRBV15 and J is TRBJ1-5, with TRBD1 matching over 7 bases. V trimming: 5 bases; J trimming: 4 bases; junction bases outside the gene matches: 8. This CDR3 spans 15 amino acids. CDR1 LNHNV and CDR2 YYDKDF come from the germline V gene (reference sequence). CDR3 nucleotide sequence: TGTGCCACCAGCCCGACAGGGACGGGAAATCAGCCCCAGCATTTT. This gives the protein CATSPTGTGNQPQHF.

The chain carries TRBV19 and TRBJ2-2, with 8 nucleotides matching TRBD2. This CDR3 contains 13 residues. Germline-derived CDR1 and CDR2 are LNHDA and SQIVND (reference sequence). V shed 8 bases, J shed 8 bases, and the junction held 7 bases outside the gene matches. CDR3: CASALAAPGELFF. The CDR3 DNA is TGTGCCAGTGCACTAGCGGCACCGGGGGAGCTGTTTTTT. The whole variable domain, filled in from reference TRBV19 and TRBJ2-2, reads DGGITQSPKYLFRKEGQNVTLSCEQNLNHDAMYWYRQDPGQGLRLIYYSQIVNDFQKGDIAEGYSVSREKKESFPLTVTSAQKNPTAFYLCASALAAPGELFFGEGSRLTVL.

The CDR3 loop reads CASSLQGEATNEKLFF. Written as DNA, the CDR3 is TGCGCCAGCAGCTTACAGGGAGAAGCAACTAATGAAAAACTGTTTTTT. This sequence joins TRBV5-1 and TRBJ1-4, with a possible D match to TRBD1 (6 bases). The V and J ends lost 2 bases and 0 bases respectively, with 11 bases between them. The germline CDR1 and CDR2 sequences are SGHRS and YFSETQ. There are 16 residues in the CDR3.

The chain has TRBV19 and TRBJ2-1; the D is unclear. V lost 8 bases, J lost 7 bases, and 9 bases lay in between. CDR3 size: 11 residues. Per germline, CDR1 LNHDA and CDR2 SQIVND (reference sequence). The CDR3 DNA reads TGTGCCAGTTACAAATCGAATGAGCAGTTCTTC. As protein: CASYKSNEQFF.

This chain's CDR3 is CASGGGRNGQYF. CDR3 in DNA: TGTGCCAGTGGGGGGGGGCGGAATGGGCAGTACTTC. The chain joins TRBV27 to TRBJ2-7, with TRBD2 as a possible D gene (7 bases). The CDR3 is 12 residues long. Trimming cost V 9 bases and J 9 bases, with 18 bases left between them. Germline CDR1 is MNHEY and CDR2 is SMNVEV (reference sequence).

Concerning this clone itself: Different DNA sequences within this sample yield the same CDR3. V is TRBV10-3 and J is TRBJ1-2, with D uncertain. This CDR3 contains 12 residues. The V end lost 3 bases, the J end lost 0 bases, and 2 bases lay between the germline ends. Looked up from germline, CDR1 is ENHRY and CDR2 is SYGVKD. The CDR3 here is CAISDSNYGYTF. In DNA form, the CDR3 reads TGTGCCATCAGTGACTCTAACTATGGCTACACCTTC.